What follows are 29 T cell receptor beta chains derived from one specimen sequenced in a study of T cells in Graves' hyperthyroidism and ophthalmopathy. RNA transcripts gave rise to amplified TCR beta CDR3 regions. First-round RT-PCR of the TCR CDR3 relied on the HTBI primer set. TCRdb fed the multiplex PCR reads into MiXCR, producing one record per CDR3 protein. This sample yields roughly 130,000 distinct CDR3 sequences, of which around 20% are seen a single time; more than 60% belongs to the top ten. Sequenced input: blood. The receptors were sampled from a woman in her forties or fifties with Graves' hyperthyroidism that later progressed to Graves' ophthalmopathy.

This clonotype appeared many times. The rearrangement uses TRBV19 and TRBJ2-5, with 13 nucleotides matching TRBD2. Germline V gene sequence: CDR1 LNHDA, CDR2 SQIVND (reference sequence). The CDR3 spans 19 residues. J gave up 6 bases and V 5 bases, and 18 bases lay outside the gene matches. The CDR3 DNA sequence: TGTGCCAGTAGTCTCTCCGGACTAGCGGGAGAGGGCATTGGGAAGACCCAGTACTTC. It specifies CASSLSGLAGEGIGKTQYF.

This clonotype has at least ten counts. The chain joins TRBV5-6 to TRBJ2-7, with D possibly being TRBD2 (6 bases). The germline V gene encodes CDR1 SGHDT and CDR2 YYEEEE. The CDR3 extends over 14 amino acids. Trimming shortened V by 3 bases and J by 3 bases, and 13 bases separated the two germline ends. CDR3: CASSSLREHYEQYF. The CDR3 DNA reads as TGTGCCAGCAGCTCCCTCCGGGAGCACTACGAGCAGTACTTC. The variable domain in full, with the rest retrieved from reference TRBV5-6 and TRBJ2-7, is DAGVTQSPTHLIKTRGQQVTLRCSPKSGHDTVSWYQQALGQGPQFIFQYYEEEERQRGNFPDRFSGHQFPNYSSELNVNALLLGDSALYLCASSSLREHYEQYFGPGTRLTVT.

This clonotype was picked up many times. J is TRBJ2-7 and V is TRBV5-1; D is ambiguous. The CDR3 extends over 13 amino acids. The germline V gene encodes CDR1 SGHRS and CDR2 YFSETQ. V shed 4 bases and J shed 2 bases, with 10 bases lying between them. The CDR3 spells CASSPFGTYEQYF. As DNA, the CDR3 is TGCGCCAGCAGCCCATTCGGAACCTACGAGCAGTACTTC.

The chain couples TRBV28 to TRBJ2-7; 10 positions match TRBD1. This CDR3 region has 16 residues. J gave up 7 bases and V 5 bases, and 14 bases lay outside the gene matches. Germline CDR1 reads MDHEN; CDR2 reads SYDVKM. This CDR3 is CASSEFVDRGSWEQYF. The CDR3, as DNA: TGTGCCAGCAGTGAATTTGTGGACAGGGGGTCGTGGGAGCAGTACTTC.

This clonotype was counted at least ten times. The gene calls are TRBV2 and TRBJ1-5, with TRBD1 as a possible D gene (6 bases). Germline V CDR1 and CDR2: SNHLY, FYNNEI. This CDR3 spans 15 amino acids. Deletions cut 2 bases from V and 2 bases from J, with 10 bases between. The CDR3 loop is CASSENREGNQPQHF. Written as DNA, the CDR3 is TGTGCCAGCAGTGAAAACAGGGAGGGCAATCAGCCCCAGCATTTT.

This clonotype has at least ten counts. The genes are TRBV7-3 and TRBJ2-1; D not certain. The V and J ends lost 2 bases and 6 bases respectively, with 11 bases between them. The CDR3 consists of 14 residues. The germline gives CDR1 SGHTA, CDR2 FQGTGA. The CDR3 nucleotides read TGTGCCAGCAGCTTATTCTCGGTCGGCAATGAGCAGTTCTTC. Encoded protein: CASSLFSVGNEQFF.

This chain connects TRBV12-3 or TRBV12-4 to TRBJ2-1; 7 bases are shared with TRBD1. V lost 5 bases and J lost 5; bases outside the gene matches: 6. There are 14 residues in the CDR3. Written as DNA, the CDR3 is TGTGCCAGCAGTCCTCGACAGGGACACAATGAGCAGTTCTTC. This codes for CASSPRQGHNEQFF.

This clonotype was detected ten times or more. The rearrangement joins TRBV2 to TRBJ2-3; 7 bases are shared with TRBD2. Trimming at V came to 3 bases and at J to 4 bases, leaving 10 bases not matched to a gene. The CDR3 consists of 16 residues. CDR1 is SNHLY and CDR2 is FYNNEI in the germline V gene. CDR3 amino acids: CASSDWGRAGADTQYF. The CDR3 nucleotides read TGTGCCAGCAGTGATTGGGGAAGGGCGGGAGCAGATACGCAGTATTTT.

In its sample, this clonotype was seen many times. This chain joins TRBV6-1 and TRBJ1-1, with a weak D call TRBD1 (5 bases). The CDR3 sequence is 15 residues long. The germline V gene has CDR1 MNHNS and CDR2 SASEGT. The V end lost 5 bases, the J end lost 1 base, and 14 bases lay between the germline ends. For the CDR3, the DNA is TGTGCCAGCAGTTCTCCGGGACGGCAGAACACTGAAGCTTTCTTT. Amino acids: CASSSPGRQNTEAFF.

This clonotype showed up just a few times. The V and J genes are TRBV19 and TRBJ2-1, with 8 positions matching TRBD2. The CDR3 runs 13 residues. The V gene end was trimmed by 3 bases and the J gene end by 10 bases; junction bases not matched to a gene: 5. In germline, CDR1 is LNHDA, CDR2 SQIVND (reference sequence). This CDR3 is CASSISGTLEQFF. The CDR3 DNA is TGTGCCAGTAGTATTAGCGGGACTCTCGAGCAGTTCTTC.

The CDR3 sequence is CAISDGQGGRNEQFF. The CDR3 DNA is TGTGCCATCAGTGATGGACAGGGCGGTCGCAATGAGCAGTTCTTC. The chain uses TRBV10-3 and TRBJ2-1; TRBD1 matches 8 bases. Germline CDR1 reads ENHRY; CDR2 reads SYGVKD. The CDR3 covers 15 residues. Unmatched junction bases numbered 7, after V lost 3 bases and J lost 6 bases.

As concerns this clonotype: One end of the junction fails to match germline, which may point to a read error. CDR3 sequence (DNA): TGTGTCAGCAGCTTAGGACAGGGGAACACTGAAGCTTTCTTT. Translated, it gives CVSSLGQGNTEAFF. This chain connects TRBV7-6 to TRBJ1-1; 8 nucleotides line up with TRBD1. The CDR3 has 14 amino acids. Germline V gene lookup returns CDR1 SGHVS and CDR2 FNYEAQ.

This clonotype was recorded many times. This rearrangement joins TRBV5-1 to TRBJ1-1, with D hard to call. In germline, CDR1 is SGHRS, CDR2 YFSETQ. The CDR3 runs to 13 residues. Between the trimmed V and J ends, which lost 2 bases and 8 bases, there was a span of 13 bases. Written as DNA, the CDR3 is TGCGCCAGCAGCTTCCTACGGTCAACCGAAGCTTTCTTT. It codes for CASSFLRSTEAFF.

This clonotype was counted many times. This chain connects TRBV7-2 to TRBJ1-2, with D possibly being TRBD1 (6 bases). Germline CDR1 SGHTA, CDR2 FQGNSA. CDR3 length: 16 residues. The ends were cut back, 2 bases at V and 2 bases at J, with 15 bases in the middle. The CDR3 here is CASSLRGVSLNYGYTF. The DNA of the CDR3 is TGTGCCAGCAGCTTAAGGGGGGTCAGTTTAAACTATGGCTACACCTTC. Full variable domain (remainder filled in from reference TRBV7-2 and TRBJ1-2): GAGVSQSPSNKVTEKGKDVELRCDPISGHTALYWYRQSLGQGLEFLIYFQGNSAPDKSGLPSDRFSAERTGGSVSTLTIQRTQQEDSAVYLCASSLRGVSLNYGYTFGSGTRLTVV.

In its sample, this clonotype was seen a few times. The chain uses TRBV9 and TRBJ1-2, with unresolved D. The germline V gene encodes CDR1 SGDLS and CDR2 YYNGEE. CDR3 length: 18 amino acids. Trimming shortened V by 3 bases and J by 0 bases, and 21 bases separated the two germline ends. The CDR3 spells CASSGTTATKDPNYGYTF. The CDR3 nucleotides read TGTGCCAGCAGCGGGACCACAGCGACCAAAGACCCTAACTATGGCTACACCTTC.

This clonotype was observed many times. CDR3 nucleotides: TGTGCCTGGACCAGGGACGGAGGAGGTTCACCCCTCCACTTT. Its translation is CAWTRDGGGSPLHF. The gene calls are TRBV30 and TRBJ1-6, with D tentatively TRBD1 (5 bases). The CDR3 is 14 residues long. V was cut by 4 bases and J by 9 bases, with 16 bases left in between. CDR1 is GTSNPN and CDR2 is SVGIG in the germline V gene (reference sequence).

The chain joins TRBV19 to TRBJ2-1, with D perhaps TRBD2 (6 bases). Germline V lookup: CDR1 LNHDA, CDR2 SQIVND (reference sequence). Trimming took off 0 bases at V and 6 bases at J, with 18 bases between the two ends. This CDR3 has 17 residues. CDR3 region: CASSIDSSGTGVNEQFF. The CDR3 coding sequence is TGTGCCAGTAGTATAGATTCTTCCGGGACGGGGGTCAATGAGCAGTTCTTC.

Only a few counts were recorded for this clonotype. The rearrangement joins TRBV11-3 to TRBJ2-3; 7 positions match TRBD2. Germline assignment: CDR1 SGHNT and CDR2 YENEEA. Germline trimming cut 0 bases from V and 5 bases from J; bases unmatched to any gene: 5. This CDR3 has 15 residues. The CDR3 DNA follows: TGTGCCAGCAGCTTAGACGGGACTACAGAAGATACGCAGTATTTT. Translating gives CASSLDGTTEDTQYF.

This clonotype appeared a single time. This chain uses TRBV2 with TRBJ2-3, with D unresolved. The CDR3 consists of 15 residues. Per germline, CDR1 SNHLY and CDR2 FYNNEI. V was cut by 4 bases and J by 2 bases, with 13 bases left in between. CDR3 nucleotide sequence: TGTGCCAGCAGTGTTTCCAGCGCAGACACAGATACGCAGTATTTT. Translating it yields CASSVSSADTDTQYF.

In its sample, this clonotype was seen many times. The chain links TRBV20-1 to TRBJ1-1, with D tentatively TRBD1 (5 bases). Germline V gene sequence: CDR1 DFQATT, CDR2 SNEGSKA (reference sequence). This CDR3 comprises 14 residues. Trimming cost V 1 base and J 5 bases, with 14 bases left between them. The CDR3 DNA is TGCAGTGCTAGAGTCAGAGGGGCAGGGACTGAAGCTTTCTTT. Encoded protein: CSARVRGAGTEAFF.

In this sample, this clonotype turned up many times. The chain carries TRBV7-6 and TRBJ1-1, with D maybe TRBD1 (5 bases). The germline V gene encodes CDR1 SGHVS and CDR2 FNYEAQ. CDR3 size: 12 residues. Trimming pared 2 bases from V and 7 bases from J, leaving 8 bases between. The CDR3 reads CASSLRGGEAFF. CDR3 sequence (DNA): TGTGCCAGCAGCTTAAGGGGTGGTGAAGCTTTCTTT.

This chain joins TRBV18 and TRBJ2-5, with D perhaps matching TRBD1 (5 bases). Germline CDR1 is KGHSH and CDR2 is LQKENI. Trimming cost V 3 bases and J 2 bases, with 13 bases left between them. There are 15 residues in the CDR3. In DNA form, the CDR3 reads TGTGCCAGCTCACCGAGTCCAGGGCTACAAGAGACCCAGTACTTC. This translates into CASSPSPGLQETQYF. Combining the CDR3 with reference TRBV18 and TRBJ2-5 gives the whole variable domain NAGVMQNPRHLVRRRGQEARLRCSPMKGHSHVYWYRQLPEEGLKFMVYLQKENIIDESGMPKERFSAEFPKEGPSILRIQQVVRGDSAAYFCASSPSPGLQETQYFGPGTRLLVL.

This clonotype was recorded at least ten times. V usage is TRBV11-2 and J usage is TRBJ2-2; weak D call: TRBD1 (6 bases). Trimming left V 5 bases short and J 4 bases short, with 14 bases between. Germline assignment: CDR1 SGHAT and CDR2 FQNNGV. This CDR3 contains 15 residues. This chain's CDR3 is CASSPQGFGTGELFF. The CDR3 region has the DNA TGTGCCAGCAGCCCCCAGGGGTTTGGCACCGGGGAGCTGTTTTTT.

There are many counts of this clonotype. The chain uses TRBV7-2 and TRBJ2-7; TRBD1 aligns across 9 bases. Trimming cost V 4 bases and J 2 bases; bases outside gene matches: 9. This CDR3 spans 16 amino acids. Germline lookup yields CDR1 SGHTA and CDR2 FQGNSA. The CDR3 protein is CASSYAGTGIAYEQYF. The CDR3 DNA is TGTGCCAGCAGCTACGCCGGGACAGGGATTGCCTACGAGCAGTACTTC. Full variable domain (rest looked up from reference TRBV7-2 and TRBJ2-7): GAGVSQSPSNKVTEKGKDVELRCDPISGHTALYWYRQSLGQGLEFLIYFQGNSAPDKSGLPSDRFSAERTGGSVSTLTIQRTQQEDSAVYLCASSYAGTGIAYEQYFGPGTRLTVT.

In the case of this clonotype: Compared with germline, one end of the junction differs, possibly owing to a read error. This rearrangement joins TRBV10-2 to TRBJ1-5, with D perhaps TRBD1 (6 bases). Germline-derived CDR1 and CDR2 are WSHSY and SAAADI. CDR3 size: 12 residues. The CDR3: CASSEWGQPRHF. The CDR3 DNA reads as TGCGCCAGCAGTGAGTGGGGGCAGCCCCGGCATTTT.

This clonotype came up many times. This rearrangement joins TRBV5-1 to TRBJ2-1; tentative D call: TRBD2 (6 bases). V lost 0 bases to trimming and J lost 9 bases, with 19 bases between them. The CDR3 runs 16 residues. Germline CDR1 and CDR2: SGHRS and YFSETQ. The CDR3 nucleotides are TGCGCCAGCAGCTTGGACCGGGACTGGGGCCCCACTGAGCAGTTCTTC. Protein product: CASSLDRDWGPTEQFF.

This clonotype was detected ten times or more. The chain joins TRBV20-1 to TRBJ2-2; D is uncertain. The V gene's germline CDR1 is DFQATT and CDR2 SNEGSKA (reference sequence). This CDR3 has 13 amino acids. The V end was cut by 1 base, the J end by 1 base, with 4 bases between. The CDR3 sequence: CSARARNTGELFF. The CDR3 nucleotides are TGCAGTGCTAGAGCCAGGAACACCGGGGAGCTGTTTTTT.

CDR3 nucleotide sequence: TGTGCCACCAGTGATCCCGGGACTAGCTTCCATTCAGATACGCAGTATTTT. It yields the protein CATSDPGTSFHSDTQYF. The chain combines TRBV24-1 with TRBJ2-3, with TRBD2 matching 9 bases. This CDR3 is built from 17 residues. J gave up 4 bases and V 3 bases, and 10 bases lay outside the gene matches. Germline-derived CDR1 and CDR2 are KGHDR and SFDVKD.

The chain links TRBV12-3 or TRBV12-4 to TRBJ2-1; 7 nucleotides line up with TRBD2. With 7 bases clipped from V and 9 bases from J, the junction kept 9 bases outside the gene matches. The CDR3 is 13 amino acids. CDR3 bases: TGTGCCAGCAACCTACGACTAGCAGGTGAGCAGTTCTTC. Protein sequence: CASNLRLAGEQFF.